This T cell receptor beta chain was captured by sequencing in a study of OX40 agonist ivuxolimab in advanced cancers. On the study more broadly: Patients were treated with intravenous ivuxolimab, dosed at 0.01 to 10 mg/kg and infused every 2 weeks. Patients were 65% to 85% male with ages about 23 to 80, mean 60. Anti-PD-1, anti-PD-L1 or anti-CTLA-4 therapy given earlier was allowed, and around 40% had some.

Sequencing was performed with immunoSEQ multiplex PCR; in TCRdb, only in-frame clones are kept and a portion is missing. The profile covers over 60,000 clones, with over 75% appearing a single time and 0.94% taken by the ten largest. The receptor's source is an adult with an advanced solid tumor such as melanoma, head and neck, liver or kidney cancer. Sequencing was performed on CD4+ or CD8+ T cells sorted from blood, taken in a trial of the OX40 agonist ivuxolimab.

This CDR3 reads CASSLQVSNQPQHF. DNA for the CDR3: TGTGCCAGCAGTCTACAGGTTAGCAATCAGCCCCAGCATTTT. The J gene is TRBJ1-5, the V gene TRBV6-6, with TRBD1 as a possible D gene (5 bases). Germline CDR1 MNHNY, CDR2 SVGAGI (reference sequence). V gave up 5 bases and J gave up 0 bases, with 8 bases separating them. The CDR3 covers 14 residues.